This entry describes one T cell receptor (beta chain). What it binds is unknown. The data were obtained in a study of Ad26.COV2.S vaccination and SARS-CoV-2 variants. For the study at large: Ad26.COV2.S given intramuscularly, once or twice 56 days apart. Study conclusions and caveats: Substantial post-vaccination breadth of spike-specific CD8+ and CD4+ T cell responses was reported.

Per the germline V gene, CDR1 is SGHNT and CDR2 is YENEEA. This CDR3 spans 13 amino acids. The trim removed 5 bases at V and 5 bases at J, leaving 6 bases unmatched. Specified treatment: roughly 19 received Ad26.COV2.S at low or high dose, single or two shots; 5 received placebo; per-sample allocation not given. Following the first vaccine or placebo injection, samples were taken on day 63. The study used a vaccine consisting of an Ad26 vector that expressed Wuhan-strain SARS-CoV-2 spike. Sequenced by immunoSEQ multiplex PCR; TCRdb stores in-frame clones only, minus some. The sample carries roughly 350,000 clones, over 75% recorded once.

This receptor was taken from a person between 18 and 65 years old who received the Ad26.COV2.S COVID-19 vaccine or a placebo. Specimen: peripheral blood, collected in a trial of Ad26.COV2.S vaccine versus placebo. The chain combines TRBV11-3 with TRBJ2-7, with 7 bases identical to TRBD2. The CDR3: CASSVMGGHEQYF. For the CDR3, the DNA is TGTGCCAGCAGCGTCATGGGAGGGCACGAGCAGTACTTC.